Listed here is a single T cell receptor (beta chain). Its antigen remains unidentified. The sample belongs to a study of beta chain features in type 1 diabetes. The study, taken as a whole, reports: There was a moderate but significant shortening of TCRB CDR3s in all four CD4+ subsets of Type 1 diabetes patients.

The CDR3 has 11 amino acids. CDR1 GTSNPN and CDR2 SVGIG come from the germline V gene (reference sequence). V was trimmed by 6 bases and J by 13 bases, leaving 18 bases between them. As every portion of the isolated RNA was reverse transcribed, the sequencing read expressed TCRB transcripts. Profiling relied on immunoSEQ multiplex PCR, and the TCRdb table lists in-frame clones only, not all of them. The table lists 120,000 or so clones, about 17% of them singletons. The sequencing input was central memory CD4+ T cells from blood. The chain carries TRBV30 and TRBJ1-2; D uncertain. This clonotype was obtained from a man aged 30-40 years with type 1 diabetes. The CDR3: CACSLWRVPTF. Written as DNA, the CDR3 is TGTGCCTGCTCCCTTTGGAGGGTTCCCACCTTC.